This T cell receptor beta chain came from a study of blood T cell repertoires in COVID-19. The method was immunoSEQ multiplex PCR; TCRdb's version includes in-frame clones alone and lacks a portion of them. In the table there are some 200,000 clones, about 83% of which are singletons. The TCR originated in a man between 18 and 29 years old with active or convalescent COVID-19. Sequences were obtained from peripheral blood.

The CDR3 DNA follows: TGTGCCAGCAGCTTAGCGGACAGGGGGGCCTTGAACACTGAAGCTTTCTTT. This translates into CASSLADRGALNTEAFF. The chain employs TRBV7-9 and TRBJ1-1; TRBD1 agrees at 10 bases. Germline V gene lookup returns CDR1 SEHNR and CDR2 FQNEAQ (reference sequence). The CDR3 has 17 amino acids. J lost 0 bases, V lost 0 bases, and 4 bases had no gene match. Looking up the rest from reference TRBV7-9 and TRBJ1-1 gives the full variable domain: DTGVSQNPRHKITKRGQNVTFRCDPISEHNRLYWYRQTLGQGPEFLTYFQNEAQLEKSRLLSDRFSAERPKGSFSTLEIQRTEQGDSAMYLCASSLADRGALNTEAFFGQGTRLTVV.